Many counts were recorded for the clone carrying this TCR beta chain. The data belong to a study of T cells in Graves' hyperthyroidism and ophthalmopathy. At the level of the study: Sampling of peripheral blood happened at initial diagnosis, prior to any treatment.

Amplification targeted TCR beta CDR3 regions from RNA transcripts. Initially, a first-round RT-PCR of the TCR CDR3 employed the HTBI primer set. TCRdb recomputed calls from the multiplex PCR reads with MiXCR, one row per CDR3 protein. The sample records hundreds of thousands of distinct CDR3 sequences, 20% being singletons. Trimming shortened V by 2 bases and J by 4 bases, and 9 bases separated the two germline ends. This CDR3 has 15 residues. CDR1 is SNHLY and CDR2 is FYNNEI in the germline V gene. Used for diagnoses were clinical symptoms, serum thyroxine and TRAb, thyroid ultrasound and orbital computed tomography.

The origin of this receptor is a man aged 35 to 55 with Graves' ophthalmopathy. Source material: blood. The J gene is TRBJ2-6, the V gene TRBV2; D is unresolved. The CDR3: CASSEMGPGANVLTF. CDR3 bases: TGTGCCAGCAGTGAAATGGGTCCCGGGGCCAACGTCCTGACTTTC.